These 18 T cell receptor beta chains share one sample of origin, sequenced in a study of control samples from healthy donors and cancer patients. Clones were read by immunoSEQ multiplex PCR, and TCRdb kept only the in-frame ones, dropping some. The repertoire holds roughly 450,000 clones, with 75% to 95% as singletons. Sequenced material: PBMCs. The origin of the receptors is a man in his forties or fifties with head and neck cancer.

The chain couples TRBV9 to TRBJ1-1; 7 nucleotides align to TRBD1. The CDR3 is 15 amino acids. J lost 0 bases, V lost 4 bases, and 6 bases had no gene match. Looked up from germline, CDR1 is SGDLS and CDR2 is YYNGEE. This chain's CDR3 is CASSIDRVMNTEAFF. CDR3 in DNA: TGTGCCAGCAGCATTGACAGGGTGATGAACACTGAAGCTTTCTTT.

This clone has just one count. The chain carries TRBV11-2 and TRBJ2-5; D not certain. The germline V and J ends were trimmed by 7 bases and 7 bases, with 16 bases remaining between them. This CDR3 is 13 amino acids long. Per germline, CDR1 SGHAT and CDR2 FQNNGV. The CDR3 protein is CASTLGIVGTQYF. The CDR3 DNA sequence: TGTGCCAGCACCCTTGGGATAGTCGGGACCCAGTACTTC.

The chain couples TRBV27 to TRBJ1-2; weak D call: TRBD1 (6 bases). The CDR3 is 13 amino acids. Between the trimmed V and J ends, which lost 2 bases and 6 bases, there was a span of 10 bases. Germline values: CDR1 MNHEY, CDR2 SMNVEV (reference sequence). CDR3 sequence reads: CASSLRGADGYTF. CDR3 DNA: TGTGCCAGCAGTTTAAGGGGGGCGGATGGCTACACCTTC.

CDR3 region: CASSLVHHGNEQFF. CDR3 DNA sequence: TGTGCCAGCAGCTTAGTCCACCACGGGAATGAGCAGTTCTTC. The rearrangement links TRBV7-6 to TRBJ2-1; no clear D. V was cut by 1 base and J by 7 bases, with 11 bases left in between. This CDR3 spans 14 amino acids. In germline, CDR1 is SGHVS, CDR2 FNYEAQ.

The rearrangement links TRBV2 to TRBJ2-7; D is perhaps TRBD1 or TRBD2 (6 bases each). Between the trimmed V and J ends, which lost 10 bases and 3 bases, there was a span of 19 bases. Germline CDR1 reads SNHLY; CDR2 reads FYNNEI. The CDR3 is 14 amino acids. CDR3 protein: CATSSRLGGYEQYF. DNA for the CDR3: TGTGCCACCTCGAGTAGACTAGGGGGCTACGAGCAGTACTTC.

This clone was found a few times. The gene calls are TRBV5-5 and TRBJ2-7; a weak D match, TRBD1 (5 bases). V was trimmed by 0 bases and J by 7 bases, leaving 8 bases between them. The germline CDR1 and CDR2 sequences are SGHKS and YYEKEE (reference sequence). The CDR3 consists of 12 residues. The CDR3 DNA is TGTGCCAGCAGCTTGGAAAGACAGGAGCAGTACTTC. This codes for CASSLERQEQYF.

The genes are TRBV4-3 and TRBJ1-5; D ambiguous. Trimming removed 0 bases from V and 0 bases from J, with 6 bases in between. CDR1 LGHNA and CDR2 YSLEER come from the germline V gene. The CDR3 spans 15 residues. The CDR3 coding sequence is TGCGCCAGCAGCCAAGATGCGGTTAGCAATCAGCCCCAGCATTTT. Translating it yields CASSQDAVSNQPQHF.

This clone was counted a single time. The V gene is TRBV11-2, the J gene TRBJ1-6; the D gene is possibly TRBD1 (5 bases). Trimming shortened V by 5 bases and J by 6 bases, and 11 bases separated the two germline ends. The CDR3 runs to 14 residues. From germline, CDR1 is SGHAT and CDR2 FQNNGV. DNA of the CDR3: TGTGCCAGCAGCGTTACAGGCTTTAATTCACCCCTCCACTTT. Its protein is CASSVTGFNSPLHF.

This chain joins TRBV5-6 and TRBJ2-7; 14 nucleotides align to TRBD2. This CDR3 spans 16 amino acids. The V and J ends lost 4 bases and 3 bases, in that order; junction bases with no gene match: 6. Per germline, CDR1 SGHDT and CDR2 YYEEEE. The CDR3 loop is CASSRTSGRQHYEQYF. The CDR3, as DNA: TGTGCCAGCAGCCGGACTAGCGGGAGGCAACACTACGAGCAGTACTTC.

This clone occurred a few times. The rearrangement uses TRBV7-3 and TRBJ2-3, with a weak D call TRBD2 (6 bases). The CDR3 is 17 amino acids. Trimming shortened V by 5 bases and J by 5 bases, and 23 bases separated the two germline ends. Germline V CDR1 and CDR2: SGHTA, FQGTGA. CDR3 loop: CASSQKSRDFYGDTQYF. For the CDR3, the DNA is TGTGCCAGCAGCCAAAAGTCTCGGGACTTCTATGGAGATACGCAGTATTTT.

This chain joins TRBV30 and TRBJ2-3; D is possibly TRBD2 (5 bases). CDR3 length equals 13 residues. With 0 bases removed from V and 3 bases from J, the gap between germline ends came to 7 bases. The germline gives CDR1 GTSNPN, CDR2 SVGIG (reference sequence). DNA for the CDR3: TGTGCCTGGAGTGTACGAGGGACAGATACGCAGTATTTT. Residues: CAWSVRGTDTQYF.

The chain employs TRBV27 and TRBJ2-5; 13 nucleotides line up with TRBD2. The V gene's germline CDR1 is MNHEY and CDR2 SMNVEV (reference sequence). V lost 7 bases to trimming and J lost 8 bases; unmatched junction nucleotides: 10. This CDR3 is built from 15 residues. The CDR3 DNA reads as TGTGCCAGCACCCAATCAGGACTAGCGGGGGCTACCCAGTACTTC. Protein product: CASTQSGLAGATQYF.

The chain couples TRBV7-3 to TRBJ2-3; D is ambiguous. Trimming stripped 5 bases from V and 3 bases from J, with 9 bases between. Looked up from germline, CDR1 is SGHTA and CDR2 is FQGTGA. This CDR3 contains 13 residues. CDR3 region: CASSPDQTDTQYF. The DNA of the CDR3 is TGTGCCAGCAGCCCCGACCAAACAGATACGCAGTATTTT.

The table lists this clone with a count of one. CDR3 sequence (DNA): TGTGCCACCAGTGATTCCGCAGGGGTTTACGAGACCCAGTACTTC. Translating gives CATSDSAGVYETQYF. This chain joins TRBV24-1 and TRBJ2-5, with D possibly being TRBD1 (6 bases). Germline lookup yields CDR1 KGHDR and CDR2 SFDVKD. V lost 2 bases and J lost 5, with 14 bases in between. This CDR3 spans 15 amino acids.

The V and J genes are TRBV28 and TRBJ1-2; 8 bases line up with TRBD1. The V segment lost 3 bases and the J segment 5 bases; nucleotides outside the gene matches: 11. Germline CDR1 and CDR2: MDHEN and SYDVKM. The CDR3 contains 16 residues. The CDR3 sequence: CASSFRGLESKYGYTF. The CDR3 bases are TGTGCCAGCAGTTTCAGGGGGCTCGAGTCCAAATATGGCTACACCTTC.

CDR3: CSVATSGGAGEQYF. CDR3 sequence (DNA): TGCAGCGTTGCCACTAGCGGGGGGGCAGGAGAGCAGTACTTC. The V and J genes are TRBV29-1 and TRBJ2-7; 13 bases fit TRBD2. This CDR3 spans 14 amino acids. Looked up from germline, CDR1 is SQVTM and CDR2 is ANQGSEA. Trimming removed 4 bases from V and 7 bases from J; junction bases left unmatched: 7.

This clone was detected only a few times. The V call is TRBV27, the J call TRBJ2-1; 11 nucleotides match TRBD2. The trim removed 5 bases at V and 6 bases at J, leaving 9 bases unmatched. There are 16 residues in the CDR3. From germline, CDR1 is MNHEY and CDR2 SMNVEV (reference sequence). CDR3 DNA sequence: TGTGCCAGCAGTCCCCGCCTAGCGGGGGGTGTCAATGAGCAGTTCTTC. Translation: CASSPRLAGGVNEQFF.

Comment on this clone: Distinct nucleotide sequences in the sample also encode this CDR3. As DNA, the CDR3 is TGTGCCAGCAGTTACTCTGGGGGGGGCACTGAAGCTTTCTTT. Amino acids: CASSYSGGGTEAFF. The rearrangement uses TRBV6-5 and TRBJ1-1; tentative D call: TRBD1 (5 bases). CDR3 length: 14 amino acids. V was clipped by 0 bases and J by 4 bases, with 9 bases between them. Germline loops: CDR1 MNHEY, CDR2 SVGAGI.